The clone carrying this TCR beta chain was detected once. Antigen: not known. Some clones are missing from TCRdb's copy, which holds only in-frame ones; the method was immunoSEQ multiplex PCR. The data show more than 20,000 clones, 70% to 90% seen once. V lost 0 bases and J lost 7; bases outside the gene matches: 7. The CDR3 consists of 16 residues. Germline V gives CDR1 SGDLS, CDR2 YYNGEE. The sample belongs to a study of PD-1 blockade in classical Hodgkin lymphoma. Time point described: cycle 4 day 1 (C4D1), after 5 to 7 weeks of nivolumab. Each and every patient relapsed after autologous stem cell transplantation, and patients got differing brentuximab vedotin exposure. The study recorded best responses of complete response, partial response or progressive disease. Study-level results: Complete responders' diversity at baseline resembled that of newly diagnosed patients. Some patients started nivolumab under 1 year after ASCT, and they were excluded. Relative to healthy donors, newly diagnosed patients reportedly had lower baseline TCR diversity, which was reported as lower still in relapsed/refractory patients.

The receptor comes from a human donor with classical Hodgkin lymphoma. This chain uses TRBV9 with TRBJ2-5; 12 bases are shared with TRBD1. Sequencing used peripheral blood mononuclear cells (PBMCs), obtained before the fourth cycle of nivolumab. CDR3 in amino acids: CASSVGGQGAAGTQYF. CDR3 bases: TGTGCCAGCAGCGTAGGGGGACAGGGGGCCGCTGGGACCCAGTACTTC.